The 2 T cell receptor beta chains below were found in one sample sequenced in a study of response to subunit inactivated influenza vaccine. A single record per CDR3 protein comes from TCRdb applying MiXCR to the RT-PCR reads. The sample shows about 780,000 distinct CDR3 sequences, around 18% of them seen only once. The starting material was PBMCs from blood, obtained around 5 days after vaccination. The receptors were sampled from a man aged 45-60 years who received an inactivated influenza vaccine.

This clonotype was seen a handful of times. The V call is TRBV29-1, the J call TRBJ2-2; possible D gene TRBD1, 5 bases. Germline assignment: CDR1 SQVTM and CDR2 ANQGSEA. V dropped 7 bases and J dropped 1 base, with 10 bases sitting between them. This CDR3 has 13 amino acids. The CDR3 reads CSAPRGNTGELFF. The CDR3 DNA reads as TGCAGCGCCCCAAGGGGGAACACCGGGGAGCTGTTTTTT.

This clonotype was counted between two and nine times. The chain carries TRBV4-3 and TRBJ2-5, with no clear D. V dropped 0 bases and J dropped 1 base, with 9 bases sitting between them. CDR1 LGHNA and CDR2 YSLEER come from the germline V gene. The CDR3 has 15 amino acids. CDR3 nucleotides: TGCGCCAGCAGCCAAGATGCACTAACCCAAGAGACCCAGTACTTC. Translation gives CASSQDALTQETQYF.